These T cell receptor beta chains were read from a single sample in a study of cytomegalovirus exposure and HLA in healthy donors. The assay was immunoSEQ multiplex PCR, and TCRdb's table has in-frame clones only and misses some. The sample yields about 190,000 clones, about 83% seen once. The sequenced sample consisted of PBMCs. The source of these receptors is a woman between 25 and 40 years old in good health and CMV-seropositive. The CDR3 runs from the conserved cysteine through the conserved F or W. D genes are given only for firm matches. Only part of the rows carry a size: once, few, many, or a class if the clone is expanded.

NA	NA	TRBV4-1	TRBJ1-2	TGCGCCAGCAGCCAAGATACGGGGTTTGGCTATGGCTACACCTTC	CASSQDTGFGYGYTF
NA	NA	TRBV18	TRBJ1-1	TGTGCCAGCTCACCAGGCGGGAACACTGAAGCTTTCTTT	CASSPGGNTEAFF
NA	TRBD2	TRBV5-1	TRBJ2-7	TGCGCCACCAGGATACTAGCGGGGACGGTCTACGAGCAGTACTTC	CATRILAGTVYEQYF
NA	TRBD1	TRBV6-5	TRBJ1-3	TGTGCCAGCAGTTACGTTGGGACAGGAGGAAACACCATATATTTT	CASSYVGTGGNTIYF
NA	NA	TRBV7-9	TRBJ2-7	TGTGCCAGCAGCTTAGAAACAGGCTACGAGCAGTACTTC	CASSLETGYEQYF
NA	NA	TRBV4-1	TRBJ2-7	TGCGCCAGCAGCCAAGATGTGCTAGAGCCCCCCGAGCAGTACTTC	CASSQDVLEPPEQYF
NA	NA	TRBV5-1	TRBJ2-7	TGCGCCAGCAGCTTGGGACGGGGTTCCTACGAGCAGTACTTC	CASSLGRGSYEQYF
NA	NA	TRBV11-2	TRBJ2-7	TGTGCCAGCAGCTTAATCAAAGGGGAATACGAGCAGTACTTC	CASSLIKGEYEQYF
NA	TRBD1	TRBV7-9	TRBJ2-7	TGTGCCAGCAGCTTAAAGACAGGGGGCATCTACGAGCAGTACTTC	CASSLKTGGIYEQYF
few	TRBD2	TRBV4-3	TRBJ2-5	TGCGCCAGCAGCCAAAGGACTAGCGTGGAGACCCAGTACTTC	CASSQRTSVETQYF
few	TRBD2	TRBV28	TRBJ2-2	TGTGCCAGCAGTTTTAGCGGGAGGGCCGGTGGGACCGGGGAGCTGTTTTTT	CASSFSGRAGGTGELFF
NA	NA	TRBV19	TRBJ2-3	TGTGCCAGTAGTATTTCCAGGGCTACAGATACGCAGTATTTT	CASSISRATDTQYF
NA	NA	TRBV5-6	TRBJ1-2	TGTGCCAGCAGCTATGGCCTGTCGGGTGGCTACACCTTC	CASSYGLSGGYTF
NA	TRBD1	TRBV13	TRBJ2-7	TGTGCCAGCAGCCAAACCGGGACAGGGACCCCCTACGAGCAGTACTTC	CASSQTGTGTPYEQYF
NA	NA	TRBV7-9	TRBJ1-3	TGTGCCTCCGTAAGGACAGTCTCTGGAAACACCATATATTTT	CASVRTVSGNTIYF
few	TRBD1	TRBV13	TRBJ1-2	TGTGCCAGCAGCTTAGGCAGGACAGGGAATGGCTACACCTTC	CASSLGRTGNGYTF
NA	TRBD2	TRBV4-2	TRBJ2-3	TGTGCCAGCAGCCAAGGGACTAGCGGGGTGGGAAGTTTGGATACGCAGTATTTT	CASSQGTSGVGSLDTQYF
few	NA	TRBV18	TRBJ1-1	TGTGCCAGCTCACCACTTCAGAGCGACACTGAAGCTTTCTTT	CASSPLQSDTEAFF
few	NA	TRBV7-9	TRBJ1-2	TGTGCCAGCAGCTTTGTCCGAGCTAACTATGGCTACACCTTC	CASSFVRANYGYTF
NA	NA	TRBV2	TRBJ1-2	TGTGCCAGCAGTGGGACAGCTAATGGCTACACCTTC	CASSGTANGYTF
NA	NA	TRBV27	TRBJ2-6	TGTGCCAGCAGCCTACAGGGAGCTGGGGCCAACGTCCTGACTTTC	CASSLQGAGANVLTF
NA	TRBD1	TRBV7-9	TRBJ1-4	TGTGCCAGCAGCCCCTTTTCTACAGGGGGAAAACTGTTTTTT	CASSPFSTGGKLFF
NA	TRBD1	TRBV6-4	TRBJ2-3	TGTGCCAGCAGTGGGACAGGGGCGGCAGATACGCAGTATTTT	CASSGTGAADTQYF